This is a list of T cell receptor beta chains from one sample in a study of blood T cells in healthy people across ages. From the 5' RACE reads, TCRdb called clonotypes with MiXCR, one entry per CDR3 protein. The data show 890,000 or so distinct CDR3 sequences, approximately 59% seen once. The specimen was blood. These TCRs come from a man in his thirties or forties in good health. Both conserved end residues are part of each CDR3. Fields, in order: CDR3 DNA, CDR3 protein, V gene, J gene, clone size, CDR3 length, D gene. D genes are given only for firm matches. Size values are once, few and many counts, or a class for expanded clones, and some rows have none.

TGTGCCAGCAGCCTCGGGGGTAGGGACAATGAGCAGTTCTTC,CASSLGGRDNEQFF,TRBV7-3,TRBJ2-1,.,14,.
TGTGCCAGCAGTGCTACTAGCGGGGGGGCGCCAGCCAAAAACATTCAGTACTTC,CASSATSGGAPAKNIQYF,TRBV28,TRBJ2-4,.,18,TRBD2
TGTGCCAGCAGTGAGATGGGGGCGTCGGGCACTGAAGCTTTCTTT,CASSEMGASGTEAFF,TRBV6-1,TRBJ1-1,.,15,.
TGCAGTGCTAGACGGCCGGGGCGAAACTCCTACAATGAGCAGTTCTTC,CSARRPGRNSYNEQFF,TRBV20-1,TRBJ2-1,.,16,.
TGTGCCAGCAGTGTAAATTCCTGGGTCGGCGGGGCCAACGTCCTGACTTTC,CASSVNSWVGGANVLTF,TRBV6-1,TRBJ2-6,few,17,.
TGTGCCAGCATTCAACGACAGGGAACAAATGAGCAGTTCTTC,CASIQRQGTNEQFF,TRBV6-6,TRBJ2-1,.,14,TRBD1
TGTGCCTGGGCGGGGGGTCACAATGAGCAGTTCTTC,CAWAGGHNEQFF,TRBV30,TRBJ2-1,.,12,TRBD2
TGCAGTGCTAGGCTTCAGGGGGCTGGGACTGGAGCTTTCTTT,CSARLQGAGTGAFF,TRBV20-1,TRBJ1-1,.,14,TRBD1
TGTGCCAGCAGCCCCGGGACGGCAACCGGGGAGCTGTTTTTT,CASSPGTATGELFF,TRBV12-3/TRBV12-4,TRBJ2-2,.,14,.
TGCGCCAGCAGCTGGGGCAGCGGGGGAACGGGTGAGCAGTTCTTC,CASSWGSGGTGEQFF,TRBV5-1,TRBJ2-1,few,15,TRBD2
TGTGCCATCGGTGAGTCGGGGTCCGGTGGCCGCAATGAGCAGTTCTTC,CAIGESGSGGRNEQFF,TRBV10-3,TRBJ2-1,.,16,.
TGTGCCGGCAGCCTCTCCCCAGGAGAGACCCAGTACTTC,CAGSLSPGETQYF,TRBV4-2,TRBJ2-5,.,13,.
TGTGCCAGCAGCTTAGGCTCGTTGGGTAATTCACCCCTCCACTTT,CASSLGSLGNSPLHF,TRBV7-2,TRBJ1-6,.,15,.
TGTGCCAGCAGTTTACCCCGCAGGACAGTTTGGAATGAGCAGTTCTTC,CASSLPRRTVWNEQFF,TRBV28,TRBJ2-1,.,16,.
TGTGCCAGCAGCATTGCGGGCCCAGGGGCGATATTCGCTCAGCCCCAGCATTTT,CASSIAGPGAIFAQPQHF,TRBV21-1,TRBJ1-5,once,18,.
TGTGCCAGCAGGCCCCGGGCCCAAGTGGAGACCCAGTACTTC,CASRPRAQVETQYF,TRBV6-6,TRBJ2-5,once,14,.
TGTGCCAGCAGTGAATTAGACACCTATGGCTACACCTTC,CASSELDTYGYTF,TRBV25-1,TRBJ1-2,few,13,.
TGTGCCAGCATGCGGACTAGCGGTATCGGGGAGCTGTTTTTT,CASMRTSGIGELFF,TRBV9,TRBJ2-2,many,14,TRBD2
TGCGCCAGCAGCTTGGCCTATGGCGGCCAAGAGACCCAGTACTTC,CASSLAYGGQETQYF,TRBV5-1,TRBJ2-5,few,15,.
TGCGCCGGCAGCCCCACCCCAGACGGATACAATGAGCAGTTCTTC,CAGSPTPDGYNEQFF,TRBV5-1,TRBJ2-1,.,15,.
TGTGCCAGCAGCTCAGGGGGAGATACGCAGTATTTT,CASSSGGDTQYF,TRBV13,TRBJ2-3,few,12,TRBD1
TGTGCCAGCAGCGTAGACCTAGTAGCCCTCGAGCAGTACTTC,CASSVDLVALEQYF,TRBV9,TRBJ2-7,.,14,.
TGTGCAAGCAGCCAGGTCGGCACTTCCTACGAGCAGTACTTC,CASSQVGTSYEQYF,TRBV14,TRBJ2-7,.,14,.
TGCAGCGTTGAAGGGACGGCCGACAATGAAAAACTGTTTTTT,CSVEGTADNEKLFF,TRBV29-1,TRBJ1-4,.,14,.
TGTGCCACCAGCAGAGGATGGGGCGAGGAAAACCTCTACAATGAGCAGTTCTTC,CATSRGWGEENLYNEQFF,TRBV15,TRBJ2-1,few,18,.
TGTGCCAGCAGGCCGACTAGCGGCAGCACAGATACGCAGTATTTT,CASRPTSGSTDTQYF,TRBV2,TRBJ2-3,.,15,TRBD2
TGTGCCATCAGTCTCGACAAGCCGGAGTACGAGCAGTACTTC,CAISLDKPEYEQYF,TRBV10-3,TRBJ2-7,few,14,.
TGTGCCAGCCTTACTAGCGGGGCTAGCACAGATACGCAGTATTTT,CASLTSGASTDTQYF,TRBV27,TRBJ2-3,.,15,TRBD2
TGTGCCAGCAGCTTATACGGTAGCGTGTTCTTC,CASSLYGSVFF,TRBV7-3,TRBJ2-1,.,11,.
TGCAGCGTTGCAATCACTCTCGGCACAGATACGCAGTATTTT,CSVAITLGTDTQYF,TRBV29-1,TRBJ2-3,.,14,.
TGTGCCAGCAGCCCCCCCGGGACAGGAGCCAAAAACATTCAGTACTTC,CASSPPGTGAKNIQYF,TRBV7-9,TRBJ2-4,.,16,TRBD1
TGTGCCAGCAGCCGAGACAGAGACCTTGAGGGCTACACCTTC,CASSRDRDLEGYTF,TRBV6-6,TRBJ1-2,.,14,.
TGCAGCGTTATAACTAGGGGGACAGGGGGCGGTGAGCAGTACTTC,CSVITRGTGGGEQYF,TRBV29-1,TRBJ2-5,.,15,TRBD1
TGCAGCGCCCCGACCGGGACAGATTATGGCTACACCTTC,CSAPTGTDYGYTF,TRBV29-1,TRBJ1-2,.,13,TRBD1
TGTGCCATCAGTGACCAGAGTAGGGGTTACCAAGAGACCCAGTACTTC,CAISDQSRGYQETQYF,TRBV10-3,TRBJ2-5,.,16,.
TGCAGTGCTGGGTCTAGGGGAGAGACCCAGTACTTC,CSAGSRGETQYF,TRBV20-1,TRBJ2-5,.,12,.
TGTGCCACCAGTGATCCATCCTACAGGGGTAGCACAGATACGCAGTATTTT,CATSDPSYRGSTDTQYF,TRBV24-1,TRBJ2-3,.,17,TRBD1
TGTGCCAGCAGTTTTACTGCCGAGCAGTACTTC,CASSFTAEQYF,TRBV12-3/TRBV12-4,TRBJ2-7,few,11,.
TGTGCCATCAGTGAGTCCAGTGCCGGGGGGGCCGCTCGCCACGAGCAGTACTTC,CAISESSAGGAARHEQYF,TRBV10-3,TRBJ2-7,few,18,TRBD2
TGTGCCAGCGGGGAGAATGAGCAGTTCTTC,CASGENEQFF,TRBV6-5,TRBJ2-1,.,10,.
TGCGTCAGCAGCCCTGGGACAGGGGGCCGGGAGCAGCCCCAGCATTTT,CVSSPGTGGREQPQHF,TRBV5-1,TRBJ1-5,.,16,TRBD1
TGTGCCAGCAGCTTGGAGGGTTTCCAAGAGACCCAGTTCTTC,CASSLEGFQETQFF,TRBV5-6,TRBJ2-1,.,14,.
TGTGCCAGCATTACCGACGAGGGGGCGGACTATGGCTGCACCTTC,CASITDEGADYGCTF,TRBV6-6,TRBJ1-2,.,15,TRBD1
TGCGCCAGCAGCCAAGATGCGGGACAGGGGGTTCAAAACATTCAGTACTTC,CASSQDAGQGVQNIQYF,TRBV4-3,TRBJ2-4,few,17,TRBD1
TGTGCCAGCACCGATCGGGACAAACTAGGAGGCTACACCTTC,CASTDRDKLGGYTF,TRBV12-3/TRBV12-4,TRBJ1-2,.,14,.
TGCAGTGCTAGAGATTGGGCAGGCTCAGATCAGCCCCAGCATTTT,CSARDWAGSDQPQHF,TRBV20-1,TRBJ1-5,few,15,.
TGTGCCATCAGCCCCGGACAGGCCAACAATCAGCCCCAGCATTTT,CAISPGQANNQPQHF,TRBV10-3,TRBJ1-5,.,15,TRBD1
TGTGCCTGGTCCCTGGGGGCTACCTACAATGAGCAGTTCTTC,CAWSLGATYNEQFF,TRBV30,TRBJ2-1,.,14,.